Listed below are T cell receptor beta chains from one sample, sequenced in a study of blood T cell repertoires in COVID-19. TCRdb's copy holds only in-frame clones and misses some; the assay was immunoSEQ multiplex PCR. This table holds under 30,000 clones, around 96% found once. The sequencing sample was made of peripheral blood. All receptors derive from a human donor with active COVID-19. The donor label of this sample is uncertain. CDR3s include the opening cysteine and the closing phenylalanine or tryptophan. The D gene is left open where the match is weak. Not all rows give a size; the values are once, few, many and, for expanded clones, a class.

D	V	J	size	CDR3	DNA
NA	TRBV6-2/TRBV6-3	TRBJ1-2	NA	CASSYYTNYGYTF	TGTGCCAGCAGTTACTATACTAACTATGGCTACACCTTC
NA	TRBV10-3	TRBJ2-7	once	CAISESSRGGGNEQYF	TGTGCCATCAGTGAGTCTTCCAGGGGCGGAGGTAACGAGCAGTACTTC
TRBD1	TRBV3-1/TRBV3-2	TRBJ2-7	NA	CASSQQPGQHYEQYF	TGTGCCAGCAGCCAGCAACCGGGACAGCACTACGAGCAGTACTTC
NA	TRBV3-1/TRBV3-2	TRBJ2-7	once	CASSVLSVSEQYF	TGTGCCAGCAGCGTTTTATCGGTCTCCGAGCAGTACTTC
NA	TRBV3-1/TRBV3-2	TRBJ1-2	NA	CASRGGAGSGAVGYTF	TGTGCCAGCAGGGGGGGAGCAGGGTCGGGCGCCGTTGGCTACACCTTC
TRBD1	TRBV2	TRBJ2-1	NA	CASRHQGQSYNEQFF	TGTGCCAGCAGGCACCAGGGACAGTCCTACAATGAGCAGTTCTTC
NA	TRBV7-9	TRBJ2-2	NA	CANPDIRQGGVPAGELFF	TGTGCCAATCCGGACATCCGTCAAGGGGGAGTGCCAGCCGGGGAGCTGTTTTTT
TRBD1	TRBV28	TRBJ1-4	NA	CASSSTLTGTGGEKLFF	TGTGCCAGCAGTTCCACCTTGACCGGGACAGGAGGTGAAAAACTGTTTTTT
NA	TRBV7-8	TRBJ1-2	NA	CASSPRQKLNYGYTF	TGTGCCAGCAGCCCGCGACAGAAGCTTAACTATGGCTACACCTTC
TRBD1	TRBV6-5	TRBJ1-5	once	CASREDRVGNQPQHF	TGTGCCAGCAGGGAGGACAGGGTCGGCAATCAGCCCCAGCATTTT
NA	TRBV21-1	TRBJ1-6	NA	CASSKANLTGSNSPLHF	TGTGCCAGCAGCAAAGCGAACCTGACAGGGTCAAATTCACCCCTCCACTTT
NA	TRBV5-1	TRBJ2-2	NA	CASSFPGLNTGELFF	TGCGCCAGCAGCTTCCCGGGACTCAACACCGGGGAGCTGTTTTTT